These 14 T cell receptor beta chains were all obtained from the same sample, sequenced in a study of T-cell reconstitution after alpha-beta-depleted transplantation in children. Construction of the TCRbeta library involved unique molecular identifiers. MiXCR was run by TCRdb on the PCR reads, yielding one entry per CDR3 protein. The sample carries hundreds of thousands of distinct CDR3 sequences, roughly 9% recorded once. The input for sequencing was PBMCs from the stem cell graft donor, taken from the stem cell graft. The source is a human donor who donated a stem cell graft to a child with acute lymphoblastic leukemia.

This clonotype was seen many times. V is TRBV29-1 and J is TRBJ1-1; D may be TRBD1 (5 bases). CDR1 is SQVTM and CDR2 is ANQGSEA in the germline V gene. Between the trimmed V and J ends, which lost 4 bases and 9 bases, there was a span of 18 bases. CDR3 length: 13 residues. CDR3 region: CSVVGQGSAQAFF. Written as DNA, the CDR3 is TGCAGCGTTGTGGGGCAGGGATCGGCCCAAGCTTTCTTT. The full variable domain, completed using reference TRBV29-1 and TRBJ1-1, is SAVISQKPSRDICQRGTSLTIQCQVDSQVTMMFWYRQQPGQSLTLIATANQGSEATYESGFVIDKFPISRPNLTFSTLTVSNMSPEDSSIYLCSVVGQGSAQAFFGQGTRLTVV.

The CDR3 bases are TGTGCCAGCAGCGTCCGGGGGGCGCGGAACAATCAGCCCCAGCATTTT. Translating it yields CASSVRGARNNQPQHF. V is TRBV27 and J is TRBJ1-5; maybe TRBD1 (6 bases). CDR1 is MNHEY and CDR2 is SMNVEV in the germline V gene (reference sequence). The V and J ends lost 6 bases and 3 bases respectively, with 18 bases between them. The CDR3 spans 16 residues.

This clonotype was recorded at least ten times. CDR3 in amino acids: CASSDSTGGSEGTEAFF. The CDR3 nucleotides read TGTGCCAGCAGTGACTCGACAGGGGGCTCGGAAGGAACTGAAGCTTTCTTT. The genes are TRBV25-1 and TRBJ1-1; TRBD1 matches at 10 bases. V gave up 3 bases and J gave up 5 bases; unmatched junction bases: 12. Per the germline V gene, CDR1 is MGHDK and CDR2 is SYGVNS. This CDR3 is built from 17 residues.

This chain's CDR3 is CASSLQGGDIQYF. CDR3 coding DNA: TGTGCCAGCAGTCTGCAGGGAGGGGACATTCAGTACTTC. This sequence joins TRBV6-4 and TRBJ2-4; 7 bases are shared with TRBD2. The CDR3 is 13 amino acids. Looked up from germline, CDR1 is MRHNA and CDR2 is SNTAGT. V was pared by 5 bases and J by 8 bases, with 6 bases of the junction left unmatched.

The chain couples TRBV20-1 to TRBJ2-1; the D gene is possibly TRBD1 (5 bases). Looked up from germline, CDR1 is DFQATT and CDR2 is SNEGSKA (reference sequence). The CDR3 covers 14 residues. V shed 6 bases and J shed 0 bases, with 12 bases lying between them. CDR3 nucleotides: TGCAGTGCCCCGGACATCCGCTCCTACAATGAGCAGTTCTTC. Translated: CSAPDIRSYNEQFF.

This clonotype was observed at least ten times. The V and J genes are TRBV20-1 and TRBJ2-5; D not certain. The V gene's germline CDR1 is DFQATT and CDR2 SNEGSKA (reference sequence). Deletions cut 4 bases from V and 5 bases from J, with 5 bases between. The CDR3 covers 10 residues. CDR3 DNA: TGCAGTGCTAATTCGGAGACCCAGTACTTC. Its protein product is CSANSETQYF.

V is TRBV12-3 or TRBV12-4 and J is TRBJ2-7; no firm D call. This CDR3 spans 16 amino acids. The V end lost 1 base, the J end lost 3 bases, and 16 bases lay between the germline ends. Written as DNA, the CDR3 is TGTGCCAGCAGTTTAGGTATGTGGACCCACGGCTACGAGCAGTACTTC. Its translation: CASSLGMWTHGYEQYF.

This clonotype was recorded at least ten times. The chain links TRBV12-3 or TRBV12-4 to TRBJ1-5, with unresolved D. The germline V and J ends were trimmed by 3 bases and 5 bases, with 5 bases remaining between them. The length of the CDR3 is 12 residues. The CDR3, as DNA: TGTGCCAGCAGTTTTATATATCAGCCCCAGCATTTT. It yields the protein CASSFIYQPQHF.

This clonotype was seen once. V usage is TRBV7-3 and J usage is TRBJ2-5; a possible D gene is TRBD2 (5 bases). V gave up 1 base and J gave up 1 base, with 13 bases separating them. There are 16 residues in the CDR3. Germline-derived CDR1 and CDR2 are SGHTA and FQGTGA. CDR3 bases: TGTGCCAGCAGCTTAAGGCTAGCCCAAGGCCAAGAGACCCAGTACTTC. Its translation is CASSLRLAQGQETQYF.

This clonotype has a count of ten or more. The chain uses TRBV24-1 and TRBJ1-3, with no clear D. Germline loops: CDR1 KGHDR, CDR2 SFDVKD. The CDR3 runs 16 residues. V was clipped by 2 bases and J by 4 bases, with 14 bases between them. The CDR3 region is CATSDWRLNHGNTIYF. CDR3 DNA sequence: TGTGCCACCAGTGATTGGCGGTTGAATCACGGAAACACCATATATTTT.

This chain uses TRBV29-1 with TRBJ1-2; 7 positions match TRBD1. The trim removed 0 bases at V and 6 bases at J, leaving 4 bases unmatched. The germline gives CDR1 SQVTM, CDR2 ANQGSEA. This CDR3 contains 13 residues. DNA for the CDR3: TGCAGCGTTGAAGAGGGAGGGGGCCATGGCTACACCTTC. It specifies CSVEEGGGHGYTF. The variable domain in full, with the rest retrieved from reference TRBV29-1 and TRBJ1-2, is SAVISQKPSRDICQRGTSLTIQCQVDSQVTMMFWYRQQPGQSLTLIATANQGSEATYESGFVIDKFPISRPNLTFSTLTVSNMSPEDSSIYLCSVEEGGGHGYTFGSGTRLTVV.

This clonotype was counted at least ten times. The rearrangement links TRBV6-1 to TRBJ2-3; weak D call: TRBD2 (5 bases). The V end was cut by 6 bases, the J end by 0 bases, with 16 bases between. The V gene's germline CDR1 is MNHNS and CDR2 SASEGT. The CDR3 is 16 residues long. This CDR3 is CASRELRGASTDTQYF. Written as DNA, the CDR3 is TGTGCCAGCAGAGAACTCCGGGGAGCTAGCACAGATACGCAGTATTTT.

The CDR3 reads CATRTVRNEKLFF. Written as DNA, the CDR3 is TGTGCCACAAGGACAGTCCGTAATGAAAAACTGTTTTTT. This sequence joins TRBV6-1 and TRBJ1-4, with D tentatively TRBD1 (6 bases). CDR3 length equals 13 residues. Germline CDR1 and CDR2: MNHNS and SASEGT. The V end was cut by 10 bases, the J end by 4 bases, with 13 bases between.

This sequence joins TRBV6-1 and TRBJ1-2; no clear D gene. V was trimmed by 8 bases and J by 0 bases, leaving 13 bases between them. This CDR3 has 14 amino acids. Per germline, CDR1 MNHNS and CDR2 SASEGT. The CDR3 coding sequence is TGTGCCAGCCCTGAGAGATTTTCTAACTATGGCTACACCTTC. Its protein is CASPERFSNYGYTF.